The sequence of this TCR beta chain was determined in a study of human T cells and chemical hapten exposure. Study-wide context: Patch tests of 0.01% DPC on the upper back were read at 6 days.

Study-level points and caveats: The donor cohort had alopecia, so its immune response may not match that of healthy people.

This clonotype was picked up many times. The antigen is undetermined. TCRdb re-analysed the RACE reads in MiXCR, keeping a single row per CDR3 protein. The data contain tens of thousands of distinct CDR3 sequences, roughly an eighth of them singletons. The V and J ends lost 2 bases and 4 bases respectively, with 6 bases between them. In germline, CDR1 is MDHEN, CDR2 SYDVKM. The length of the CDR3 is 12 residues. Time point here: patch test 3, about 24 weeks after DPC sensitization. Noted treatment: therapeutic diphenylcyclopropenone sensitization with weekly scalp DPC. The sample was whole blood, taken in connection with sensitization to the hapten diphenylcyclopropenone (DPC). This chain joins TRBV28 and TRBJ2-7; D is perhaps TRBD2 (5 bases). The TCR originated in a man aged 30 to 45 with alopecia areata. Some clones in this sample may be carry-over from other donors' samples. CDR3 bases: TGTGCCAGCAGTTTAACGGGGTACGAGCAGTACTTC. This encodes CASSLTGYEQYF.